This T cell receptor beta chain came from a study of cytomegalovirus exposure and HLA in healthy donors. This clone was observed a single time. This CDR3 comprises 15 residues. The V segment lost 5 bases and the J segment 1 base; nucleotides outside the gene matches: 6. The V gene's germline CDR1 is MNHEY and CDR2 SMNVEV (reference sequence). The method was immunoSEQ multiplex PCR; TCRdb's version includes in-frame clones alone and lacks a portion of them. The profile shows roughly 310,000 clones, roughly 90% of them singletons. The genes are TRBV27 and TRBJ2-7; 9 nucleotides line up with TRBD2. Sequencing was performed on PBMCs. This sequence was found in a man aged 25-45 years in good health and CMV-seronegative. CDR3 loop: CASSPLAGRSYEQYF. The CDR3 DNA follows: TGTGCCAGCAGTCCTCTAGCGGGGAGGTCCTACGAGCAGTACTTC.